These 4 T cell receptor beta chains share one sample of origin, sequenced in a study of T cell responses to AZD1222 COVID-19 vaccine. Data came from immunoSEQ multiplex PCR; TCRdb stores just in-frame clones and leaves some out. The table lists over 45,000 clones, approximately 90% of them singletons. The specimen was peripheral blood, collected on day 0 of AZD1222 vaccination. The receptor set was obtained from an adult in good health.

The chain uses TRBV7-2 and TRBJ1-5; possibly TRBD1 for D (6 bases). Germline CDR1 is SGHTA and CDR2 is FQGNSA. The V end lost 6 bases, the J end lost 4 bases, and 10 bases lay between the germline ends. The CDR3 totals 13 residues. CDR3 DNA sequence: TGTGCCAGCAGAGGGAGGGGGAATCAGCCCCAGCATTTT. This sequence encodes CASRGRGNQPQHF.

V and J are TRBV7-9 and TRBJ1-2; no definite D call. V was cut by 4 bases and J by 0 bases, with 15 bases left in between. The germline V gene has CDR1 SEHNR and CDR2 FQNEAQ (reference sequence). The CDR3 has 16 residues. The CDR3 DNA reads as TGTGCCAGCAGCTCCCCAGTCGAGGGCTCTAACTATGGCTACACCTTC. It is translated as CASSSPVEGSNYGYTF.

The V and J genes are TRBV3-1 (or the pseudogene TRBV3-2) and TRBJ2-3; D may match TRBD1 or TRBD2 (6 bases each). The CDR3 covers 16 residues. The germline V and J ends were trimmed by 1 base and 2 bases, with 13 bases remaining between them. CDR1 and CDR2 from the germline V gene are LGHDT and YNNKEL (reference sequence). For the CDR3, the DNA is TGTGCCAGCAGCCAAGTATCGGGGGCTCTCACAGATACGCAGTATTTT. Protein sequence: CASSQVSGALTDTQYF.

This sequence joins TRBV5-1 and TRBJ1-1; 11 bases fit TRBD1. The CDR3 is made up of 17 amino acids. Germline lookup yields CDR1 SGHRS and CDR2 YFSETQ. The V gene end was trimmed by 4 bases and the J gene end by 0 bases; junction bases not matched to a gene: 8. This CDR3 is CASSTGQGAGMNTEAFF. The CDR3 DNA reads as TGCGCCAGCAGCACTGGACAGGGGGCGGGAATGAACACTGAAGCTTTCTTT.